One and the same sample provided the 14 T cell receptor beta chains below, sequenced in a study of T cell repertoires in cytomegalovirus infection. TCRdb reprocessed the reads with MiXCR, giving one entry per CDR3 protein. This table holds about 530,000 distinct CDR3 sequences, approximately 25% found once. Material for sequencing was PBMCs. The receptors stem from a human donor in good health (CMV status not recorded). Some clones in this sample may be carry-over from other donors' samples.

This clonotype was seen more than once but under ten times. The chain joins TRBV28 to TRBJ2-2; 11 nucleotides match TRBD2. After removal of 11 bases from V and 6 bases from J, the junction contained 8 bases not matched to a gene. The CDR3 spans 14 residues. CDR1 and CDR2 (germline): MDHEN, SYDVKM. This chain's CDR3 is CAGQSSGRAGELFF. CDR3 nucleotides: TGTGCCGGTCAGAGTAGCGGGAGGGCCGGGGAGCTGTTTTTT.

This clonotype was detected only a few times. The chain uses TRBV7-6 and TRBJ2-5, with D maybe TRBD1 (6 bases). Trimming removed 3 bases at V and 1 base at J, with 15 bases between. The CDR3 is 16 residues long. Per the germline V gene, CDR1 is SGHVS and CDR2 is FNYEAQ. The CDR3: CASSLGAAVRQETQYF. CDR3 bases: TGTGCCAGCAGCTTGGGGGCAGCGGTACGCCAAGAGACCCAGTACTTC.

The rearrangement links TRBV28 to TRBJ2-3, with TRBD2 identical over 9 bases. This CDR3 has 16 residues. Germline V gene lookup returns CDR1 MDHEN and CDR2 SYDVKM. V was clipped by 4 bases and J by 4 bases; unmatched bases: 9. CDR3 in DNA: TGTGCCAGCAGTTACCTTGCGGGAGGGCTCCCAGATACGCAGTATTTT. Translated: CASSYLAGGLPDTQYF.

This clonotype was seen more than once but under ten times. V is TRBV29-1 and J is TRBJ1-2; D not certain. CDR1 SQVTM and CDR2 ANQGSEA come from the germline V gene. Trimming shortened V by 6 bases and J by 4 bases, and 15 bases separated the two germline ends. CDR3 length equals 13 residues. DNA of the CDR3: TGCAGCGTATACAAGGCGTCTCGCTATGGCTACACCTTC. It encodes CSVYKASRYGYTF.

This clonotype was counted a few times. The chain has TRBV7-6 and TRBJ2-5; perhaps TRBD2 as D (6 bases). CDR3 length: 13 residues. Germline loops: CDR1 SGHVS, CDR2 FNYEAQ. The V gene lost 4 bases and the J gene lost 5 bases, with 11 bases spanning the gap. Here the CDR3 DNA reads TGTGCCAGCAGCTGGGGAGGAGGGGAGACCCAGTACTTC. It specifies CASSWGGGETQYF.

Only a few counts were recorded for this clonotype. The chain joins TRBV30 to TRBJ1-2; D gene unclear. V dropped 4 bases and J dropped 2 bases, with 8 bases sitting between them. From germline, CDR1 is GTSNPN and CDR2 SVGIG (reference sequence). The CDR3 runs to 12 residues. CDR3 coding DNA: TGTGCCTGGACCCCGCAGAACTATGGCTACACCTTC. As protein: CAWTPQNYGYTF.

The DNA for the CDR3 is TGTGCCAGCAGATACGAACAACTAGCGTCCTACGAGCAGTACTTC. Its translation is CASRYEQLASYEQYF. V and J are TRBV6-2 or TRBV6-3 and TRBJ2-7, with 7 bases lining up with TRBD2. This CDR3 has 15 residues. Per the germline V gene, CDR1 is MNHEY and CDR2 is SVGEGT. The trim removed 6 bases at V and 1 base at J, leaving 9 bases unmatched.

This clonotype was observed a handful of times. The chain couples TRBV12-3 or TRBV12-4 to TRBJ2-5, with D possibly being TRBD1 (6 bases). The ends were cut back, 11 bases at V and 5 bases at J, with 18 bases in the middle. The CDR3 spans 13 residues. In DNA form, the CDR3 reads TGTGCCTCGTACAGGGAAATAGGCGAGACCCAGTACTTC. It specifies CASYREIGETQYF.

This clonotype was recorded only once. The V and J genes are TRBV7-9 and TRBJ2-7; no reliable D call. Germline loops: CDR1 SEHNR, CDR2 FQNEAQ (reference sequence). The V gene lost 1 base and the J gene lost 0 bases, with 10 bases spanning the gap. CDR3 size: 15 residues. CDR3 in amino acids: CASSLGAAGSYEQYV. The CDR3 DNA follows: TGTGCCAGCAGCTTAGGTGCAGCAGGCTCCTACGAGCAGTACGTC.

This chain connects TRBV11-2 to TRBJ2-1; TRBD2 agrees at 7 bases. The trim removed 1 base at V and 4 bases at J, leaving 7 bases unmatched. CDR1 is SGHAT and CDR2 is FQNNGV in the germline V gene. This CDR3 has 16 amino acids. The CDR3 DNA follows: TGTGCCAGCAGCTTAGTAGCGGCTAGCGGTTACAATGAGCAGTTCTTC. Protein product: CASSLVAASGYNEQFF.

J is TRBJ2-5 and V is TRBV19; 7 nucleotides agree with TRBD2. CDR1 LNHDA and CDR2 SQIVND come from the germline V gene (reference sequence). V shed 6 bases and J 4 bases; nucleotides not matched to a gene: 8. The CDR3 contains 14 residues. The CDR3 is CASRPSSGVETQYF. CDR3 DNA sequence: TGTGCCAGTAGACCGTCTAGCGGAGTAGAGACCCAGTACTTC.

This clonotype was detected ten times or more. The chain combines TRBV6-1 with TRBJ2-3; unclear D gene. The CDR3 length is 11 residues. The ends were cut back, 6 bases at V and 6 bases at J, with 7 bases in the middle. Germline loops: CDR1 MNHNS, CDR2 SASEGT. The CDR3 nucleotides are TGTGCCAGCAGGTTGGGTGATACGCAGTATTTT. Encoded protein: CASRLGDTQYF.

The chain joins TRBV6-2 or TRBV6-3 to TRBJ2-1; 8 nucleotides match TRBD1. Germline lookup yields CDR1 MNHEY and CDR2 SVGEGT. J gave up 4 bases and V 6 bases, and 8 bases lay outside the gene matches. This CDR3 spans 15 amino acids. The CDR3 here is CASSPHRGTYNEQFF. In nucleotides, the CDR3 is TGTGCCAGCAGCCCCCACAGGGGGACTTACAATGAGCAGTTCTTC.

The V gene is TRBV25-1, the J gene TRBJ2-2; 7 bases match TRBD2. After removal of 3 bases from V and 4 bases from J, the junction contained 5 bases not matched to a gene. This CDR3 comprises 15 residues. Germline lookup yields CDR1 MGHDK and CDR2 SYGVNS. CDR3 sequence reads: CASSDPASGTGELFF. For the CDR3, the DNA is TGTGCCAGCAGTGATCCGGCTAGCGGCACCGGGGAGCTGTTTTTT. Together with reference TRBV25-1 and TRBJ2-2, the CDR3 gives the full variable domain: EADIYQTPRYLVIGTGKKITLECSQTMGHDKMYWYQQDPGMELHLIHYSYGVNSTEKGDLSSESTVSRIRTEHFPLTLESARPSHTSQYLCASSDPASGTGELFFGEGSRLTVL.